This T cell receptor (beta chain) was observed in a study of radiotherapy plus CTLA-4 blockade in lung cancer. Per germline, CDR1 SEHNR and CDR2 FQNEAQ (reference sequence). The length of the CDR3 is 15 residues. Germline trimming cut 5 bases from V and 8 bases from J; bases unmatched to any gene: 8. The method was immunoSEQ multiplex PCR; TCRdb's version includes in-frame clones alone and lacks a portion of them. The data show about 51,000 clones, 77% seen once. Study-wide findings and caveats: TCR clones from tumors expanded in blood after radiotherapy plus ipilimumab.

Comment on this clone: The antigen is undetermined.

In chemo-refractory metastatic non-small-cell lung cancer, patients got ipilimumab CTLA-4 blockade together with focal radiation. The chain employs TRBV7-9 and TRBJ2-1; 11 positions match TRBD1. This TCR was recovered from a human donor with non-small cell lung cancer whose response to radiotherapy plus ipilimumab could not be evaluated. The material sequenced was peripheral blood, taken from a patient treated with radiotherapy plus ipilimumab. The CDR3 DNA is TGTGCCAGCAGCCTCCACGGACAGGGGGCGGATGAGCAGTTCTTC. Protein: CASSLHGQGADEQFF.